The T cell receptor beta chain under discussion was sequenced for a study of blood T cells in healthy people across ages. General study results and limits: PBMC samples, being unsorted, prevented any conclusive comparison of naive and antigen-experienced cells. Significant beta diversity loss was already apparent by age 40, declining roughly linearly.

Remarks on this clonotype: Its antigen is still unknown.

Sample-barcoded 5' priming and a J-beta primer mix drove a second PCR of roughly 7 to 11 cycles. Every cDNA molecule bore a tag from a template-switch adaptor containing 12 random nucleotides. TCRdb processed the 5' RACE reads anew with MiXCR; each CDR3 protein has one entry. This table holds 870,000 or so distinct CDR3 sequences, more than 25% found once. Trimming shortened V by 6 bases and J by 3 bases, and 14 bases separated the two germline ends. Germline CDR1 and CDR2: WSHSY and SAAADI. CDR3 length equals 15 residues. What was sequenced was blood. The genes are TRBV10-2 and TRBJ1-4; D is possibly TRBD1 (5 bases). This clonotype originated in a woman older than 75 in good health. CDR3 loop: CASSLRAQANEKLFF. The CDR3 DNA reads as TGCGCCAGCAGCCTCAGGGCGCAGGCTAATGAAAAACTGTTTTTT.